This T cell receptor beta chain was found in a study of vaccination effects on CD4 cells after COVID-19. The protocol was immunoSEQ multiplex PCR, while the TCRdb copy is restricted to in-frame clones and leaves out a portion. Here the sample spans 25,000 to 30,000 clones, 70% to 80% being singletons. This clone was counted between two and nine times. Antigen: not known. Expansion of antigen-specific CD4+ T cells with viral peptide pools was carried out by the ViraFEST assay before sequencing. When around nine days of culture had elapsed, CD4+ T cells were isolated. According to the study, vaccine recipients showed no prior SARS-CoV-2 infection and negative nucleocapsid antibodies. It was on days 3 and 7 that half the medium was replaced with IL-2 medium. General study results and limits: Few convalescent patients were included, and no early post-infection timepoints were sampled. Just 1 of 255 vaccine-induced clones in healthy recipients was cross-reactive. Whether induced by infection or by vaccine, clones showed marked clonal contraction late after vaccination.

This material consisted of CD4+ T cells from PBMCs cultured with SARS-CoV-2 spike peptides, taken before COVID-19 vaccination. This TCR was sampled from a human donor who received a COVID-19 vaccine.

The CDR3 sequence is CASSLELRGRTEAFF. The DNA of the CDR3 is TGTGCCAGCAGTTTAGAGCTGAGGGGAAGGACTGAAGCTTTCTTT. J is TRBJ1-1 and V is TRBV28; tentatively, D is TRBD1 (5 bases). Germline V CDR1 and CDR2: MDHEN, SYDVKM. This CDR3 is 15 amino acids long. With 2 bases removed from V and 5 bases from J, the gap between germline ends came to 15 bases.